Sequencing of this TCR beta chain was carried out in a study of T-cell reconstitution after alpha-beta-depleted transplantation in children. The sample holds a few counts of this clonotype. Relative to the germline gene, one junction end is altered; a read error may explain this. Unique molecular identifiers tagged the TCRbeta library. One entry per CDR3 protein results from TCRdb running MiXCR on the PCR reads. The repertoire holds 500,000 to 600,000 distinct CDR3 sequences, with around 18% as singletons. This TCR came from a human donor who donated a stem cell graft to a child with acute lymphoblastic leukemia. The sample in question was PBMCs from the stem cell graft donor, obtained from the stem cell graft.

CDR3 coding DNA: TGTGCCAGCACCCAAGATGGACCCGAAACTGAAGCTTTCTTT. Translating gives CASTQDGPETEAFF. This rearrangement joins TRBV4-2 to TRBJ1-1; no clear D gene. The CDR3 length is 14 residues. Germline V gene data show CDR1 as LGHNA and CDR2 as YNFKEQ.